This T cell receptor (beta chain) comes out of a study of CD8+ T cells in alopecia areata. Background on the study: The duration of tofacitinib was 6 to 18 months, with 6 months off drug afterward.

V was clipped by 3 bases and J by 7 bases; unmatched bases: 10. Germline V CDR1 and CDR2: SGDLS, YYNGEE. CDR3 length: 14 amino acids. Study results and limitations: In scalp and blood, many expanded lesional clones persisted during tofacitinib. More clonal than normal scalp was lesional scalp, particularly alopecia totalis/universalis.

Regarding this clone: Its antigen is currently unknown.

RNA was extracted and reverse transcribed into cDNA as the sequencing template. Some clones are missing from TCRdb's copy, which holds only in-frame ones; the method was immunoSEQ multiplex PCR. The sample has about 150,000 clones, around half seen once; the top ten hold 15%. Treatment meaning: oral pan-JAK inhibitor, 5-10 mg twice daily. The chain carries TRBV9 and TRBJ2-7, with 7 bases that match TRBD1. The sequence derives from a human donor with alopecia areata. Here the sequenced sample was CD8+ T cells sorted from blood, taken at week 4, from a patient treated with tofacitinib. The DNA of the CDR3 is TGTGCCAGCAGCGCCGGGGACAGTTCGGGGGAGCAGTACTTC. Protein sequence: CASSAGDSSGEQYF.